Listed here are 32 T cell receptor beta chains from one sample, sequenced in a study of T cell responses to AZD1222 COVID-19 vaccine (dated by TCRdb to about 2021). In light of the paper, this sample's time point label describes: about 28 days (+/-7) after the second vaccine dose. Interpreted using the paper, the treatment or condition label stands for: meningococcal conjugate vaccine given as trial control. Libraries were constructed by the immunoSEQ multiplex PCR assay. This immuneACCESS table, as held by TCRdb, lists in-frame sequences with V and J called but not all clones. Of the missing ones, under half trace to an unresolved V gene in checked studies; the others have no known cause. The sample includes roughly 97,000 clones, with more than 75% observed a single time. 2.5% to 3.5% of the sample rests with the top ten. The sample was peripheral blood, taken 28 days after the second dose of the MenACWY control vaccine. These receptors were collected from an adult who received the MenACWY meningococcal vaccine as a control.

This clone came up a few times. The J gene is TRBJ2-2, the V gene TRBV10-3; TRBD1 aligns across 10 bases. CDR3 length: 15 amino acids. From germline, CDR1 is ENHRY and CDR2 SYGVKD. V lost 5 bases and J lost 2; bases outside the gene matches: 2. CDR3 amino acids: CAISRQGANTGELFF. The CDR3 region has the DNA TGTGCCATCAGTAGACAGGGGGCTAACACCGGGGAGCTGTTTTTT.

This sequence joins TRBV4-3 and TRBJ2-7; weak D call: TRBD1 (6 bases). Germline lookup yields CDR1 LGHNA and CDR2 YSLEER. The CDR3 length is 14 residues. V lost 1 base to trimming and J lost 4 bases, with 11 bases between them. The CDR3 is CASSQGTGKYEQYF. The CDR3 DNA is TGCGCCAGCAGCCAAGGCACAGGGAAGTACGAGCAGTACTTC.

The V gene is TRBV6-6, the J gene TRBJ1-2; weak D call: TRBD1 (6 bases). This CDR3 spans 14 amino acids. Trimming shortened V by 10 bases and J by 6 bases, and 21 bases separated the two germline ends. Germline V gene data show CDR1 as MNHNY and CDR2 as SVGAGI (reference sequence). The CDR3 sequence: CATEGGALLDGYTF. CDR3 coding DNA: TGTGCCACGGAGGGGGGGGCCCTCCTGGATGGCTACACCTTC.

The CDR3, as DNA: TGTGCCAGCAGCCTTAGTCCGTCGACTGAAGCTTTCTTT. Amino acids: CASSLSPSTEAFF. The J gene is TRBJ1-1, the V gene TRBV7-9, with no clear D. This CDR3 contains 13 residues. The V end lost 5 bases, the J end lost 5 bases, and 12 bases lay between the germline ends. Germline V CDR1 and CDR2: SEHNR, FQNEAQ (reference sequence).

This clone was found a few times. The chain recombines TRBV6-1 with TRBJ1-5, with a weak D call TRBD1 (5 bases). Germline lookup yields CDR1 MNHNS and CDR2 SASEGT. V was pared by 1 base and J by 3 bases, with 7 bases between. This CDR3 is built from 14 residues. The CDR3 protein is CASSEGGINQPQHF. In nucleotides, the CDR3 is TGTGCCAGCAGTGAAGGGGGCATCAATCAGCCCCAGCATTTT.

The V call is TRBV6-2 or TRBV6-3, the J call TRBJ2-7; the match to TRBD1 covers 9 bases. Germline V gives CDR1 MNHEY, CDR2 SVGEGT. This CDR3 is built from 16 residues. The ends lost 0 bases at V and 4 bases at J; junction bases unmatched: 7. The CDR3, as DNA: TGTGCCAGCAGTTACTCAACCGGGACAGGGAAGTACGAGCAGTACTTC. The encoded protein is CASSYSTGTGKYEQYF.

The genes are TRBV30 and TRBJ1-4; TRBD1 matches at 7 bases. V lost 2 bases, J lost 6 bases, and 9 bases stayed unmatched. Per the germline V gene, CDR1 is GTSNPN and CDR2 is SVGIG (reference sequence). This CDR3 region has 15 residues. The CDR3 is CAWSRMDRWDEKLFF. CDR3 nucleotides: TGTGCCTGGAGTCGGATGGACAGGTGGGATGAAAAACTGTTTTTT.

The chain links TRBV7-6 to TRBJ2-3; 12 positions agree with TRBD2. V was clipped by 6 bases and J by 6 bases; unmatched bases: 10. Germline V gene data show CDR1 as SGHVS and CDR2 as FNYEAQ. The CDR3 spans 16 residues. CDR3 DNA: TGTGCCAGCAGTCCGCTAGCGGGGGGGCGGAGGGATACGCAGTATTTT. Its protein product is CASSPLAGGRRDTQYF.

This rearrangement joins TRBV10-3 to TRBJ2-7; the D call may be TRBD1 or TRBD2 (6 bases each). The CDR3 contains 14 residues. Trimming removed 4 bases at V and 2 bases at J, with 12 bases between. Germline assignment: CDR1 ENHRY and CDR2 SYGVKD. The CDR3 bases are TGTGCCATCAGTGGGGAGGACAGTCCCTACGAGCAGTACTTC. Translation gives CAISGEDSPYEQYF.

The chain employs TRBV5-4 and TRBJ2-5; tentative D call: TRBD1 (6 bases). V was pared by 3 bases and J by 3 bases, with 12 bases between. This CDR3 has 14 residues. Germline V gene data show CDR1 as SGHNT and CDR2 as YYREEE (reference sequence). The DNA for the CDR3 is TGTGCCAGCAGCTCTAACACAGGGAAAGAGACCCAGTACTTC. Residues: CASSSNTGKETQYF.

The chain couples TRBV30 to TRBJ2-7; TRBD2 might be the D (6 bases). The CDR3 spans 14 residues. CDR1 is GTSNPN, CDR2 SVGIG, per germline (reference sequence). Trimming removed 5 bases at V and 2 bases at J, with 16 bases between. The CDR3 DNA reads as TGTGCCTGGGCCAGCGGCGGGGTAACCTACGAGCAGTACTTC. Encoded protein: CAWASGGVTYEQYF.

The CDR3 here is CASSDNLAGGATQYF. For the CDR3, the DNA is TGTGCCAGCAGTGACAATTTAGCGGGGGGAGCAACGCAGTATTTT. J is TRBJ2-3 and V is TRBV6-4; 10 bases are a match to TRBD2. The trim removed 2 bases at V and 9 bases at J, leaving 8 bases unmatched. Germline-derived CDR1 and CDR2 are MRHNA and SNTAGT. CDR3 length equals 15 residues.

This chain connects TRBV27 to TRBJ1-6, with TRBD1 identical over 7 bases. V trimming: 5 bases; J trimming: 5 bases; junction bases outside the gene matches: 18. The length of the CDR3 is 19 residues. Germline V lookup: CDR1 MNHEY, CDR2 SMNVEV (reference sequence). CDR3 in amino acids: CASSPYPLRSTGHNSPLHF. CDR3 bases: TGTGCCAGCAGTCCTTACCCACTAAGATCGACAGGGCATAATTCACCCCTCCACTTT.

Concerning this clone: At the DNA level, this CDR3 is encoded by other sequences in the same sample as well. The V gene is TRBV6-2 or TRBV6-3, the J gene TRBJ1-2; D is uncertain. Trimming cost V 2 bases and J 4 bases, with 5 bases left between them. Germline values: CDR1 MNHEY, CDR2 SVGEGT. This CDR3 has 12 residues. The CDR3 spells CASSYGPYGYTF. CDR3 DNA sequence: TGTGCCAGCAGTTACGGCCCCTATGGCTACACCTTC.

V usage is TRBV21-1 and J usage is TRBJ2-1; the table gives TRBD2 as D, unverified against the DNA. TRBV21-1 is designated a pseudogene. This CDR3 has 17 amino acids. The CDR3 reads CASSKVWLAPSYNEQFF. The CDR3 DNA reads as TGTGCCAGCAGCAAAGTGTGGCTAGCCCCTTCCTACAATGAGCAGTTCTTC.

V and J are TRBV3-1 (or the pseudogene TRBV3-2) and TRBJ2-1, with unresolved D. The V end lost 3 bases, the J end lost 10 bases, and 19 bases lay between the germline ends. The CDR3 runs to 15 residues. Germline V gene sequence: CDR1 LGHDT, CDR2 YNNKEL (reference sequence). CDR3 coding DNA: TGTGCCAGCAGCCAGCTACGAGTCGGGTCCGTAGAGCAGTTCTTC. Protein product: CASSQLRVGSVEQFF.

The chain has TRBV5-1 and TRBJ2-5; D possibly corresponds to TRBD2 (5 bases). The CDR3 has 16 residues. V dropped 5 bases and J dropped 1 base, with 18 bases sitting between them. Germline V CDR1 and CDR2: SGHRS, YFSETQ. The DNA for the CDR3 is TGCGCCAGCAGTCCCGGGTTCGGGGTCATCCAAGAGACCCAGTACTTC. It yields the protein CASSPGFGVIQETQYF.

The gene calls are TRBV7-3 and TRBJ2-2, with no clear D. The CDR3 has 16 amino acids. V lost 5 bases, J lost 4 bases, and 17 bases lay in between. Germline V CDR1 and CDR2: SGHTA, FQGTGA. In DNA form, the CDR3 reads TGTGCCAGCAGCCCTCCAGGATCTGAGAGCACCGGGGAGCTGTTTTTT. Translation: CASSPPGSESTGELFF.

The chain employs TRBV18 and TRBJ2-7; 7 bases map to TRBD2. Germline CDR1 reads KGHSH; CDR2 reads LQKENI. V lost 4 bases and J lost 2; bases outside the gene matches: 8. The CDR3 sequence is 15 residues long. The CDR3 nucleotides are TGTGCCAGCTCACGTAGCGGGCTGATAACCTACGAGCAGTACTTC. Encoded protein: CASSRSGLITYEQYF.

The gene calls are TRBV5-1 and TRBJ2-7; unclear D gene. CDR3 length: 13 residues. Trimming took off 0 bases at V and 3 bases at J, with 7 bases between the two ends. CDR1 is SGHRS, CDR2 YFSETQ, per germline. The CDR3 DNA reads as TGCGCCAGCAGCTTGGACCCTTACTACGAGCAGTACTTC. Protein sequence: CASSLDPYYEQYF.

The V and J genes are TRBV5-8 and TRBJ1-2; the D gene is possibly TRBD1 (5 bases). Germline V gene lookup returns CDR1 SGHTS and CDR2 YDEGEE. V was trimmed by 4 bases and J by 1 base, leaving 23 bases between them. CDR3 length equals 18 residues. The CDR3 is CASSISVAGTFRNYGYTF. The CDR3, as DNA: TGTGCCAGCAGCATTTCGGTGGCAGGGACCTTTCGTAACTATGGCTACACCTTC.

The V call is TRBV7-8, the J call TRBJ2-2, with D perhaps matching TRBD2 (7 bases). This CDR3 contains 15 residues. The germline V and J ends were trimmed by 7 bases and 4 bases, with 16 bases remaining between them. Germline lookup yields CDR1 SGHVS and CDR2 FQNEAQ. The CDR3 region is CASTLGGVGTGELFF. CDR3 in DNA: TGTGCCAGCACCCTAGGGGGGGTTGGCACCGGGGAGCTGTTTTTT.

The gene calls are TRBV30 and TRBJ2-2; a possible D gene is TRBD1 (5 bases). Trimming took off 0 bases at V and 13 bases at J, with 12 bases between the two ends. The CDR3 extends over 12 amino acids. The germline V gene has CDR1 GTSNPN and CDR2 SVGIG (reference sequence). The CDR3 DNA reads as TGTGCCTGGAGTGTTTCGCAGGGTGGGCTGTTTTTT. Amino acid sequence: CAWSVSQGGLFF.

The chain is built from TRBV10-1 and TRBJ2-7, with 12 positions matching TRBD1. This CDR3 is 15 amino acids long. Per germline, CDR1 WNHNN and CDR2 SYGVQD (reference sequence). V dropped 10 bases and J dropped 4; count of bases not matched to a gene: 11. The CDR3 nucleotides are TGCGCCACCCCCCACCGGGACAGGGGGCATTACGAGCAGTACTTC. It yields the protein CATPHRDRGHYEQYF.

The chain combines TRBV18 with TRBJ1-2; D unclear. Trimming took 2 bases from V and 12 from J, leaving 25 bases between them. CDR3 length: 16 residues. From germline, CDR1 is KGHSH and CDR2 LQKENI. CDR3 sequence reads: CASSPSMDAASLSDTF. Written as DNA, the CDR3 is TGTGCCAGCTCACCATCCATGGATGCAGCATCGCTAAGTGACACCTTC.

The chain is built from TRBV19 and TRBJ1-1; a weak D match, TRBD1 (5 bases). The V gene's germline CDR1 is LNHDA and CDR2 SQIVND (reference sequence). The CDR3 is 13 residues long. V lost 7 bases, J lost 5 bases, and 14 bases lay in between. The CDR3 DNA is TGTGCCAGTATCGGGACCGCAGGGACTGAAGCTTTCTTT. Translating it yields CASIGTAGTEAFF.

The V gene is TRBV30, the J gene TRBJ1-4; possible D gene TRBD1, 6 bases. This CDR3 has 15 residues. V was clipped by 4 bases and J by 0 bases, with 12 bases between them. Germline V gene lookup returns CDR1 GTSNPN and CDR2 SVGIG (reference sequence). CDR3 protein: CAWNPGTSTNEKLFF. The CDR3 nucleotides are TGTGCCTGGAATCCAGGGACATCAACTAATGAAAAACTGTTTTTT.

This clone appeared a single time. The chain has TRBV12-3 or TRBV12-4 and TRBJ1-1; D gene uncertain. V gave up 1 base and J gave up 5 bases, with 8 bases separating them. The CDR3 has 13 residues. The CDR3 nucleotides read TGTGCCAGCAGTTTAGGGGTACTGACTGAAGCTTTCTTT. Its protein is CASSLGVLTEAFF.

The chain couples TRBV4-2 to TRBJ2-1; 9 positions match TRBD2. The CDR3 contains 16 residues. The V and J ends lost 2 bases and 6 bases, in that order; junction bases with no gene match: 8. CDR1 and CDR2 (germline): LGHNA, YNFKEQ. The CDR3 nucleotides read TGTGCCAGCAGCCAACGGGGTAGCGGGGGCTCCAATGAGCAGTTCTTC. Its protein product is CASSQRGSGGSNEQFF.

The chain combines TRBV6-2 or TRBV6-3 with TRBJ2-7; D may be TRBD2 (6 bases). CDR3 size: 15 residues. Germline V gene data show CDR1 as MNHEY and CDR2 as SVGEGT. The V and J ends lost 5 bases and 2 bases respectively, with 16 bases between them. CDR3 region: CASSRPGTLAYEQYF. The CDR3 nucleotides read TGTGCCAGCAGTAGACCCGGGACTTTAGCCTACGAGCAGTACTTC.

This clone was seen more than once but under ten times. The genes are TRBV28 and TRBJ1-2, with a tentative D call TRBD1 (5 bases). Trimming shortened V by 6 bases and J by 4 bases, and 12 bases separated the two germline ends. The CDR3 consists of 13 residues. The germline CDR1 and CDR2 sequences are MDHEN and SYDVKM. The CDR3 protein is CASSRDSTYGYTF. For the CDR3, the DNA is TGTGCCAGCAGCCGCGACAGTACCTATGGCTACACCTTC.

The J gene is TRBJ2-7, the V gene TRBV10-3, with D perhaps matching TRBD1 (5 bases). The V end was cut by 4 bases, the J end by 0 bases, with 7 bases between. CDR1 and CDR2 from the germline V gene are ENHRY and SYGVKD. This CDR3 is built from 13 residues. CDR3 in DNA: TGTGCCATCAGTGGGACACACTCCTACGAGCAGTACTTC. It encodes CAISGTHSYEQYF.